This T cell receptor beta chain was sequenced in a study of CD8+CD57+ T cells in acquired aplastic anemia. CDR1 SGHTA and CDR2 FQGNSA come from the germline V gene. V lost 5 bases and J lost 7, with 15 bases in between. The CDR3 extends over 15 amino acids. Profiling of TCR beta VDJ combinations and CDR3 sequences used genomic DNA as template. From the reads, TCRdb called clonotypes with MiXCR, one entry per CDR3 protein. Found here are 150,000 to 200,000 distinct CDR3 sequences, around 66% of them singletons; the top ten hold around 46%. The sample consisted of sorted CD4+, CD8+, or CD8+CD57+ T cells (not recorded which) from PBMCs. The receptor was derived from a human donor with severe aplastic anemia or a healthy control (not recorded which). V usage is TRBV7-2 and J usage is TRBJ1-6; D is unclear. CDR3 coding DNA: TGTGCCAGCAGCCGCACCTGGACGGCAAATTCACCCCTCCACTTT. Residues: CASSRTWTANSPLHF.